The clone carrying this T cell receptor (beta chain) appeared a few times. Each TCR cDNA library carried sample-specific barcodes on both ends. TCRdb re-analysed the 5' RACE reads in MiXCR, keeping a single row per CDR3 protein. This table has fewer than 450,000 distinct CDR3 sequences, around 30% appearing once. With 3 bases removed from V and 7 bases from J, the gap between germline ends came to 17 bases. Germline lookup yields CDR1 SGDLS and CDR2 YYNGEE. The CDR3 loop spans 15 amino acids. This record belongs to a study of identical twins' blood T cells. This clonotype was obtained from a woman aged 18-55 years in good health. Input material: PBMCs. The rearrangement joins TRBV9 to TRBJ2-1; no reliable D call. This CDR3 reads CASSAEALFGNEQFF. The CDR3 bases are TGTGCCAGCAGCGCCGAGGCCCTCTTTGGAAATGAGCAGTTCTTC.